This T cell receptor beta chain comes out of a study of cytomegalovirus exposure and HLA in healthy donors listed by TCRdb under 2017. With regard to the full study: The 666 repertoires of the first cohort and the approximately 110 validation repertoires were produced on the same platform, according to a later analysis. The study aimed to test whether signatures of past pathogen exposure could be identified by cataloging public T cell receptors. High-throughput TCR immunosequencing, statistical association of individual TCRs with disease status, and machine learning were combined to predict cytomegalovirus infection status. In addition to the first cohort of approximately 670 subjects, a separate validation cohort of 120 different subjects was used. Results and caveats for the whole study, not just this receptor: A later analysis found that TCRs clustered in the first cohort also tended to co-occur in the approximately 120 validation repertoires, with just under 95% of cluster scores above 0. According to the authors, the approach could potentially be generalized to other disease states and immunological phenotypes. Most TCR sequences were observed very rarely across donors, whereas some public TCRs were present in many individuals. The validation cohort had no HLA typing available for a later analysis, so co-occurrence within that cohort was assessed over all 110 or so repertoires. A total of about 180 TCR beta chains were listed by the study as associated with cytomegalovirus. In vitro tests confirmed that a few of the cytomegalovirus-associated TCR beta chains recognize cytomegalovirus antigens. In both the original and validation cohorts, the classifier was reported to diagnose cytomegalovirus status with high specificity and sensitivity.

A single count supports this clone. Its antigen remains undetermined. The input lacks base qualities; no much larger clone sits a single base away. The donors were included in the validation cohort of some 120 subjects, a group kept apart from the 666-subject first cohort. From the cysteine through the phenylalanine, the CDR3 covers 14 amino acids. Just the 42-base CDR3 DNA is kept, in frame starting at base 1. V is pruned by 7 bases and J by 0 bases, leaving 5 bases of the junction without a gene match. The germline V gene (reference sequence) gives CDR1 as LNHDA and CDR2 as SQIVND. Library preparation was by the immunoSEQ multiplex PCR assay. Per the original workflow: A statistical classification framework was built for diagnosing cytomegalovirus status from the catalog of TCR beta chain sequences. TCRdb carries this immuneACCESS record with in-frame sequences only. Its versions omit some clonotypes, under half of them owing to an unresolved V gene in the studies checked, with the rest unexplained. V and J calls and clone size are as listed in that table; D and trimming were resolved from the DNA. The sample table lists 140,000 or so clones, around 89% of them with a count of one. The ten largest clonotypes hold 6.2% of the sample.

The chain joins TRBV19 to TRBJ1-1, with 7 bases in between that match TRBD1. Sequencing input: PBMCs. This clonotype was obtained from a woman in her thirties in good health and CMV-seropositive. Here the CDR3 is given as CASKHRGMNTEAFF. Here is the DNA: TGTGCCAGTAAACACAGGGGAATGAACACTGAAGCTTTCTTT.